Shown below are 18 T cell receptor beta chains from a single sample sequenced in a study of blood T cell repertoires in COVID-19. Here immunoSEQ multiplex PCR was the method, and the copy in TCRdb shows in-frame clones only, minus some. The data hold under 150,000 clones, with roughly 76% observed a single time. Sequenced input: peripheral blood. These receptors originate from a woman aged 45-60 years with active or convalescent COVID-19.

V gene TRBV27 combines with J gene TRBJ1-2, with 9 bases matching TRBD1. This CDR3 region has 14 residues. The V segment lost 6 bases and the J segment 2 bases; nucleotides outside the gene matches: 4. Germline V gene sequence: CDR1 MNHEY, CDR2 SMNVEV (reference sequence). The CDR3 DNA reads as TGTGCCAGCAGCTACAGGGGGCGCAACTATGGCTACACCTTC. This codes for CASSYRGRNYGYTF.

The chain's CDR3 is CASSRDRGLTGELFF. CDR3 nucleotide sequence: TGTGCCAGCAGCAGGGACAGGGGACTGACCGGGGAGCTGTTTTTT. The rearrangement joins TRBV7-9 to TRBJ2-2, with 10 bases aligning to TRBD1. CDR3 length equals 15 residues. After removal of 5 bases from V and 5 bases from J, the junction contained 5 bases not matched to a gene. In germline, CDR1 is SEHNR, CDR2 FQNEAQ (reference sequence).

The V and J genes are TRBV30 and TRBJ2-5, with D possibly TRBD1 on 5 matching bases. This CDR3 has 12 amino acids. Germline V CDR1 and CDR2: GTSNPN, SVGIG (reference sequence). Written as DNA, the CDR3 is TGTGCAAATCAATTGGGGCAGGAGACCCAGTACTTC. It yields the protein CANQLGQETQYF.

This clone showed up just a few times. CDR3 DNA sequence: TGTGCCAGCAGCCCCTGGGCGGGAGCCTACGAGCAGTACTTC. Its translation is CASSPWAGAYEQYF. The J gene is TRBJ2-7, the V gene TRBV7-3; 7 bases match TRBD2. The V segment lost 5 bases and the J segment 2 bases; nucleotides outside the gene matches: 6. The CDR3 length is 14 residues. Germline CDR1 is SGHTA and CDR2 is FQGTGA. The complete variable domain, with remaining parts taken from reference TRBV7-3 and TRBJ2-7, reads GAGVSQTPSNKVTEKGKYVELRCDPISGHTALYWYRQSLGQGPEFLIYFQGTGAADDSGLPNDRFFAVRPEGSVSTLKIQRTERGDSAVYLCASSPWAGAYEQYFGPGTRLTVT.

The genes are TRBV5-5 and TRBJ2-3; no clear D gene. The V gene lost 2 bases and the J gene lost 3 bases, with 13 bases spanning the gap. Germline-derived CDR1 and CDR2 are SGHKS and YYEKEE (reference sequence). The CDR3 runs to 15 residues. CDR3 sequence reads: CASSFRLVSTDTQYF. The CDR3 nucleotides read TGTGCCAGCAGCTTCCGGTTGGTTAGTACAGATACGCAGTATTTT.

The V call is TRBV15, the J call TRBJ2-3, with 10 positions matching TRBD1. V dropped 2 bases and J dropped 4; count of bases not matched to a gene: 3. CDR3 length: 15 amino acids. CDR1 and CDR2 from the germline V gene are LNHNV and YYDKDF (reference sequence). This chain's CDR3 is CATSRLGQGSDTQYF. CDR3 bases: TGTGCCACCAGCAGACTGGGACAGGGGTCAGATACGCAGTATTTT.

The chain has TRBV4-3 and TRBJ1-4, with 12 bases aligning to TRBD1. V was clipped by 0 bases and J by 3 bases; unmatched bases: 5. Germline V gene sequence: CDR1 LGHNA, CDR2 YSLEER. This CDR3 region has 18 residues. The CDR3 DNA reads TGCGCCAGCAGCCAAGAGCGGGACAGGGGGCTGGCTAATGAAAAACTGTTTTTT. It translates to CASSQERDRGLANEKLFF.

V gene TRBV6-5 combines with J gene TRBJ1-2, with D possibly TRBD1 on 6 matching bases. V was cut by 7 bases and J by 2 bases, with 11 bases left in between. The germline V gene has CDR1 MNHEY and CDR2 SVGAGI. The CDR3 contains 13 residues. The DNA for the CDR3 is TGTGCCAGCACCATAGGGACAAACTATGGCTACACCTTC. It specifies CASTIGTNYGYTF.

This rearrangement joins TRBV11-2 to TRBJ2-1, with TRBD1 identical over 10 bases. The ends lost 5 bases at V and 4 bases at J; junction bases unmatched: 2. CDR1 is SGHAT, CDR2 FQNNGV, per germline. The CDR3 is 14 amino acids. The CDR3 coding sequence is TGTGCCAGCAGCCGGGACAGGGGATACAATGAGCAGTTCTTC. Its translation: CASSRDRGYNEQFF. Full variable domain (missing parts from reference TRBV11-2 and TRBJ2-1): EAGVAQSPRYKIIEKRQSVAFWCNPISGHATLYWYQQILGQGPKLLIQFQNNGVVDDSQLPKDRFSAERLKGVDSTLKIQPAKLEDSAVYLCASSRDRGYNEQFFGPGTRLTVL.

The V gene is TRBV5-1, the J gene TRBJ1-6, with TRBD1 matching over 9 bases. The CDR3 loop spans 15 amino acids. J lost 8 bases, V lost 4 bases, and 7 bases had no gene match. Germline lookup yields CDR1 SGHRS and CDR2 YFSETQ. CDR3 nucleotide sequence: TGCGCCAGCAGCGGACCGGGACAGGGCGATTCACCCCTCCACTTT. Translation gives CASSGPGQGDSPLHF.

V gene TRBV11-2 combines with J gene TRBJ2-3; tentatively, D is TRBD2 (5 bases). In germline, CDR1 is SGHAT, CDR2 FQNNGV. Trimming pared 0 bases from V and 8 bases from J, leaving 9 bases between. CDR3 size: 13 residues. CDR3 nucleotide sequence: TGTGCCAGCAGCTTAGAGCCCGCGGGTACGCAGTATTTT. This translates into CASSLEPAGTQYF.

This sequence joins TRBV6-1 and TRBJ1-2; weak D call: TRBD1 (6 bases). The CDR3 spans 18 residues. CDR1 is MNHNS, CDR2 SASEGT, per germline. V lost 1 base and J lost 2, with 20 bases in between. CDR3: CASSEGRSGGLLNYGYTF. CDR3 in DNA: TGTGCCAGCAGTGAAGGACGTTCGGGGGGCCTTTTAAACTATGGCTACACCTTC.

The chain carries TRBV7-2 and TRBJ1-2; D is uncertain. In germline, CDR1 is SGHTA, CDR2 FQGNSA. The CDR3 runs 15 residues. With 4 bases removed from V and 7 bases from J, the gap between germline ends came to 19 bases. CDR3 in amino acids: CASSSYSSGVGGYTF. CDR3 nucleotide sequence: TGTGCCAGCAGCTCGTACTCTTCCGGGGTCGGTGGCTACACCTTC. Filled out from reference TRBV7-2 and TRBJ1-2, the complete variable domain reads GAGVSQSPSNKVTEKGKDVELRCDPISGHTALYWYRQSLGQGLEFLIYFQGNSAPDKSGLPSDRFSAERTGGSVSTLTIQRTQQEDSAVYLCASSSYSSGVGGYTFGSGTRLTVV.

This sequence joins TRBV28 and TRBJ2-5; possibly TRBD2 for D (6 bases). Trimming pared 4 bases from V and 5 bases from J, leaving 17 bases between. The CDR3 is 15 residues long. The germline V gene encodes CDR1 MDHEN and CDR2 SYDVKM. CDR3 coding DNA: TGTGCCAGCAGTTCCCGACTAGAAAGTTGGGAGACCCAGTACTTC. This codes for CASSSRLESWETQYF.

V usage is TRBV24-1 and J usage is TRBJ2-7, with a weak D call TRBD1 (5 bases). The germline V gene encodes CDR1 KGHDR and CDR2 SFDVKD. CDR3 length equals 12 residues. The germline V and J ends were trimmed by 6 bases and 0 bases, with 5 bases remaining between them. In nucleotides, the CDR3 is TGTGCCACCAGTCAGGGCTCCTACGAGCAGTACTTC. Translation: CATSQGSYEQYF.

J is TRBJ2-1 and V is TRBV7-2; 14 nucleotides align to TRBD2. The CDR3 runs to 15 residues. Germline loops: CDR1 SGHTA, CDR2 FQGNSA. V was clipped by 5 bases and J by 7 bases; unmatched bases: 4. CDR3 region: CASSPRTSGRNEQFF. The CDR3 DNA reads TGTGCCAGCAGCCCCCGGACTAGCGGGAGGAATGAGCAGTTCTTC. Combining the CDR3 with reference TRBV7-2 and TRBJ2-1 gives the whole variable domain GAGVSQSPSNKVTEKGKDVELRCDPISGHTALYWYRQSLGQGLEFLIYFQGNSAPDKSGLPSDRFSAERTGGSVSTLTIQRTQQEDSAVYLCASSPRTSGRNEQFFGPGTRLTVL.

This clone has at least ten counts. The rearrangement uses TRBV11-2 and TRBJ2-5; weak D call: TRBD2 (6 bases). The V and J ends lost 8 bases and 5 bases respectively, with 21 bases between them. This CDR3 has 15 residues. The germline V gene has CDR1 SGHAT and CDR2 FQNNGV. The DNA for the CDR3 is TGTGCCAGCGTAACGGGGGAAACTAGTTCTGAGACCCAGTACTTC. Its translation: CASVTGETSSETQYF. The full variable domain, its missing parts supplied by reference TRBV11-2 and TRBJ2-5, is EAGVAQSPRYKIIEKRQSVAFWCNPISGHATLYWYQQILGQGPKLLIQFQNNGVVDDSQLPKDRFSAERLKGVDSTLKIQPAKLEDSAVYLCASVTGETSSETQYFGPGTRLLVL.

This clone came up once. This chain connects TRBV2 to TRBJ1-2, with TRBD1 matching 12 bases. J was trimmed by 2 bases and V by 3 bases; bases with no gene match: 7. Germline V gene data show CDR1 as SNHLY and CDR2 as FYNNEI. The CDR3 extends over 17 amino acids. The CDR3: CASSDRDRGQANYGYTF. The CDR3, as DNA: TGTGCCAGCAGTGACCGGGACAGGGGGCAAGCGAACTATGGCTACACCTTC.